This T cell receptor (beta chain) was sequenced during a study of T cells in Graves' hyperthyroidism and ophthalmopathy. Background on the study: Peripheral blood specimens were obtained at initial diagnosis, prior to any treatment.

Ophthalmopathy cases met thresholds of Clinical Activity Score at least 3, NOSPECS grade at least 4 and duration under 3 months. Uncontrolled infection, other autoimmune disease, pregnancy and lactation each barred patients from inclusion. Note on this clonotype: Its antigen remains unidentified.

Regions amplified from RNA transcripts were the TCR beta CDR3 regions. In the first-round RT-PCR of the TCR CDR3, the HTBI primer set was used. TCRdb re-derived calls from the multiplex PCR reads in MiXCR, one entry per CDR3 protein. This table has some 580,000 distinct CDR3 sequences, around 15% appearing once. The CDR3 runs to 13 residues. Trimming removed 0 bases at V and 7 bases at J, with 7 bases between. From germline, CDR1 is MNHEY and CDR2 SMNVEV (reference sequence). Study-wide points: Blood shared most expanded thyroid clonotypes above 0.001.

The rearrangement links TRBV27 to TRBJ2-1; D unresolved. This sequence originates from a woman between 40 and 50 years old with Graves' ophthalmopathy. Input material: blood. The CDR3 reads CASSLSGQNEQFF. The CDR3 DNA is TGTGCCAGCAGTTTATCCGGCCAAAATGAGCAGTTCTTC.